The subject of this entry is one T cell receptor beta chain. Its target is not known. This entry belongs to a study of T cell responses to AZD1222 COVID-19 vaccine. The CDR3 runs to 19 residues. J lost 5 bases, V lost 3 bases, and 15 bases had no gene match. The V gene's germline CDR1 is SGHTA and CDR2 FQGTGA. Whole-study findings and limits: With dominance at 160-218 and 743-854, vaccine-associated CD4 TCRs spanned spike.

Profiled with immunoSEQ multiplex PCR; TCRdb holds only in-frame clones, not every one. The sample lists 150,000 to 200,000 clones, 85% to 95% occurring once. This sample comprised peripheral blood, obtained on day 0 of AZD1222 vaccination. The chain employs TRBV7-3 and TRBJ2-5; 13 bases align to TRBD2. The TCR was taken from an adult in good health. The CDR3 sequence is CASSFNVGLAGREGETQYF. As DNA, the CDR3 is TGTGCCAGCAGCTTTAATGTGGGACTAGCGGGGCGTGAGGGGGAGACCCAGTACTTC.